This T cell receptor beta chain was sequenced for a study of PD-1 blockade in mismatch repair-deficient tumors. A note on this clone: Its antigen is as yet unknown.

Every patient had mismatch repair deficiency by PCR or immunohistochemistry. Three pembrolizumab responders had their TCRs sequenced. The study's findings and limits: After pembrolizumab, tumor-resident clones rose rapidly, then generally contracted before radiologic responses.

The data were produced by immunoSEQ multiplex PCR, yet TCRdb's version contains in-frame clones alone and is incomplete. The repertoire consists of tens of thousands of clones, with roughly 80% occurring once and the leading ten covering around 5.1%. From germline, CDR1 is SGDLS and CDR2 YYNGEE. V shed 1 base and J shed 0 bases, with 10 bases lying between them. The CDR3 consists of 16 residues. The sequences come from peripheral blood, collected 44 weeks after starting pembrolizumab. The source is an adult with mismatch repair-deficient cancer. V is TRBV9 and J is TRBJ2-2, with D unclear. CDR3 bases: TGTGCCAGCAGCGTATTGTCGGCACCGAACACCGGGGAGCTGTTTTTT. Residues: CASSVLSAPNTGELFF.